This TCR beta chain was sequenced for a study of CD8+ T cells in alopecia areata. Findings of the study overall: Higher clonality was seen in lesional scalp than in normal scalp, especially in alopecia totalis/universalis.

Trimming at V came to 4 bases and at J to 4 bases, leaving 4 bases not matched to a gene. The CDR3 runs 14 residues. Germline V gene data show CDR1 as SGHVS and CDR2 as FNYEAQ. In each case, RNA was isolated and then reverse transcribed into cDNA as the sequencing template. Repertoires were generated with immunoSEQ multiplex PCR, while TCRdb's copy carries only in-frame clones and drops some. The sample shows some 120,000 clones, around 45% of them seen only once. As for this clone: No antigen is known for it.

The TCR sequence derives from a human donor with alopecia areata. V is TRBV7-6 and J is TRBJ2-5; 9 bases line up with TRBD1. The sequenced material came from NKG2D-low CD8+ T cells sorted from blood. CDR3 DNA: TGTGCCAGCAGCTCCACAGGGGGCGGAGAGACCCAGTACTTC. Protein sequence: CASSSTGGGETQYF.